These 21 T cell receptor beta chains came from one sample sequenced in a study of vaccination and CD4 T cells after COVID-19. Time point given: late sampling 161 to 241 days after vaccination in three convalescent patients. Treatment given: approximately 9-day PBMC culture with coronavirus spike peptide pools or control peptides (ViraFEST assay). No cognate antigen is known for these TCRs. The Oncomine TCR Beta short-read assay sequenced DNA from cultured CD4+ T cells. Each CDR3 protein is one row after TCRdb ran MiXCR on the PCR reads. The table shows some 16,000 distinct CDR3 sequences, with around 50% occurring only once. This sample comprised CD4+ T cells from blood, cultured in vitro, obtained about 7 months after SARS-CoV-2 vaccination. Receptors originate from a human donor who had recovered from COVID-19.

The CDR3 nucleotides are TGTGCCACCAGTACAGGGACTTACACTGAAGCTTTCTTT. Translated, it gives CATSTGTYTEAFF. This chain connects TRBV24-1 to TRBJ1-1, with D perhaps matching TRBD1 (6 bases). V gave up 6 bases and J gave up 3 bases, with 10 bases separating them. The germline gives CDR1 KGHDR, CDR2 SFDVKD. The CDR3 has 13 residues.

This chain connects TRBV6-1 to TRBJ2-5, with 7 bases aligning to TRBD2. Germline V gene data show CDR1 as MNHNS and CDR2 as SASEGT. The V gene end was trimmed by 4 bases and the J gene end by 2 bases; junction bases not matched to a gene: 10. This CDR3 contains 16 residues. The CDR3 DNA is TGTGCCAGCAGTGGATTGGGGGTTAGCGGGCAAGAGACCCAGTACTTC. Translation: CASSGLGVSGQETQYF.

In its sample, this clonotype was seen a few times. This chain links TRBV24-1 with TRBJ2-3, with TRBD2 matching 7 bases. The germline gives CDR1 KGHDR, CDR2 SFDVKD. The CDR3 has 17 residues. V shed 4 bases, J shed 0 bases, and the junction held 9 bases outside the gene matches. The DNA for the CDR3 is TGTGCCACCAGTGAACCGGCTAGCGGTTGGAGCACAGATACGCAGTATTTT. This gives the protein CATSEPASGWSTDTQYF.

V usage is TRBV7-2 and J usage is TRBJ1-3; D ambiguous. The CDR3 extends over 13 amino acids. V gave up 4 bases and J gave up 9 bases, with 13 bases separating them. The germline gives CDR1 SGHTA, CDR2 FQGNSA. CDR3 protein: CASSSQDSGTIYF. CDR3 nucleotide sequence: TGTGCCAGCAGCTCCCAGGATTCCGGCACCATATATTTT.

The chain carries TRBV7-2 and TRBJ2-3, with D unresolved. Germline CDR1 reads SGHTA; CDR2 reads FQGNSA. The CDR3 covers 14 residues. The ends were cut back, 4 bases at V and 6 bases at J, with 14 bases in the middle. DNA for the CDR3: TGTGCCAGCAGCTCCGATTTGGGGTCGGATACGCAGTATTTT. Translating it yields CASSSDLGSDTQYF. Together with reference TRBV7-2 and TRBJ2-3, the CDR3 gives the full variable domain: GAGVSQSPSNKVTEKGKDVELRCDPISGHTALYWYRQSLGQGLEFLIYFQGNSAPDKSGLPSDRFSAERTGGSVSTLTIQRTQQEDSAVYLCASSSDLGSDTQYFGPGTRLTVL.

This chain links TRBV20-1 with TRBJ1-1; 9 bases are shared with TRBD1. Germline lookup yields CDR1 DFQATT and CDR2 SNEGSKA (reference sequence). Losses at the gene ends were 6 bases for V and 4 bases for J; bases not matched to a gene: 9. This CDR3 has 14 residues. In DNA, the CDR3 is TGCAGTGCAGAGGACAGGGGTGAGGGCACTGAAGCTTTCTTT. It translates to CSAEDRGEGTEAFF.

The CDR3 region is CASSPGLAGVSWEQYF. The CDR3 region has the DNA TGTGCCAGCAGCCCGGGACTAGCGGGAGTATCGTGGGAGCAGTACTTC. The chain uses TRBV11-3 and TRBJ2-7; 14 bases are shared with TRBD2. CDR3 length: 16 amino acids. CDR1 is SGHNT and CDR2 is YENEEA in the germline V gene. J gave up 7 bases and V 5 bases, and 10 bases lay outside the gene matches.

In this sample, this clonotype turned up a few times. V is TRBV11-2 and J is TRBJ2-5; no clear D. This CDR3 has 14 amino acids. CDR1 and CDR2 from the germline V gene are SGHAT and FQNNGV. The V end lost 0 bases, the J end lost 5 bases, and 10 bases lay between the germline ends. This chain's CDR3 is CASSLDLAIETQYF. The CDR3 DNA sequence: TGTGCCAGCAGCTTAGACCTCGCGATTGAGACCCAGTACTTC.

This clonotype has a handful of counts. V gene TRBV24-1 combines with J gene TRBJ1-2; 8 nucleotides line up with TRBD1. V lost 4 bases to trimming and J lost 0 bases; unmatched junction nucleotides: 9. The CDR3 covers 17 residues. CDR1 is KGHDR, CDR2 SFDVKD, per germline. The CDR3 nucleotides read TGTGCCACCAGTGACGCCGGGACAGGCTATCCTAACTATGGCTACACCTTC. Translated, it gives CATSDAGTGYPNYGYTF.

This sequence joins TRBV10-3 and TRBJ2-5, with unresolved D. Between the trimmed V and J ends, which lost 1 base and 7 bases, there was a span of 13 bases. In germline, CDR1 is ENHRY, CDR2 SYGVKD. The length of the CDR3 is 14 residues. CDR3 region: CAISELAAAGTQYF. The CDR3, as DNA: TGTGCCATCAGTGAGTTGGCGGCCGCAGGGACCCAGTACTTC.

The chain links TRBV14 to TRBJ2-7, with unresolved D. Looked up from germline, CDR1 is SGHDN and CDR2 is FVKESK. CDR3 size: 12 residues. The germline V and J ends were trimmed by 0 bases and 6 bases, with 6 bases remaining between them. The CDR3 region is CASSQDHGEQYF. Here the CDR3 DNA reads TGTGCCAGCAGCCAAGATCACGGCGAGCAGTACTTC. Supplemented by reference TRBV14 and TRBJ2-7, the full variable domain reads EAGVTQFPSHSVIEKGQTVTLRCDPISGHDNLYWYRRVMGKEIKFLLHFVKESKQDESGMPNNRFLAERTGGTYSTLKVQPAELEDSGVYFCASSQDHGEQYFGPGTRLTVT.

The chain combines TRBV20-1 with TRBJ1-4; D is perhaps TRBD1 (6 bases). Deletions cut 3 bases from V and 8 bases from J, with 19 bases between. The CDR3 sequence is 15 residues long. CDR1 and CDR2 (germline): DFQATT, SNEGSKA (reference sequence). The CDR3 nucleotides are TGCAGTGCTAGGGGGGGGCAGGGGCCCGGCGAAAAACTGTTTTTT. Its translation: CSARGGQGPGEKLFF.

The chain has TRBV7-3 and TRBJ2-5; no firm D call. In germline, CDR1 is SGHTA, CDR2 FQGTGA. Deletions cut 4 bases from V and 1 base from J, with 7 bases between. The CDR3 is 13 residues long. The chain's CDR3 is CASSSQPQETQYF. The CDR3 DNA reads as TGTGCCAGCAGCTCTCAACCCCAAGAGACCCAGTACTTC.

This chain joins TRBV6-1 and TRBJ1-2, with 12 bases matching TRBD1. The length of the CDR3 is 14 residues. In germline, CDR1 is MNHNS, CDR2 SASEGT. V lost 8 bases, J lost 7 bases, and 8 bases stayed unmatched. CDR3 bases: TGTGCCAGCCTTGGGACAGGGGGCGGCAGTGGCTACACCTTC. Translation: CASLGTGGGSGYTF.

V gene TRBV6-5 combines with J gene TRBJ2-5; D is possibly TRBD2 (5 bases). Germline CDR1 MNHEY, CDR2 SVGAGI. The CDR3 contains 15 residues. Trimming took 2 bases from V and 2 from J, leaving 12 bases between them. For the CDR3, the DNA is TGTGCCAGCAGTTACGAGGGTAGGGAACAAGAGACCCAGTACTTC. The encoded protein is CASSYEGREQETQYF.

There are a few counts of this clonotype. This sequence joins TRBV20-1 and TRBJ1-5; D not certain. Germline V gene sequence: CDR1 DFQATT, CDR2 SNEGSKA (reference sequence). Trimming left V 7 bases short and J 1 base short, with 17 bases between. The CDR3 is 15 amino acids. CDR3: CSGAITFGSNQPQHF. The DNA of the CDR3 is TGCAGTGGGGCCATTACCTTCGGAAGCAATCAGCCCCAGCATTTT.

This chain links TRBV20-1 with TRBJ1-6; TRBD1 is a possible D gene (5 bases). CDR1 DFQATT and CDR2 SNEGSKA come from the germline V gene (reference sequence). This CDR3 contains 15 residues. Deletions cut 5 bases from V and 7 bases from J, with 18 bases between. The CDR3 bases are TGCAGTGCTGTACGGACTGGGACGACAAATTCACCCCTCCACTTT. This translates into CSAVRTGTTNSPLHF.

The chain recombines TRBV20-1 with TRBJ2-3; D is ambiguous. Germline V lookup: CDR1 DFQATT, CDR2 SNEGSKA (reference sequence). V was cut by 3 bases and J by 8 bases, with 12 bases left in between. CDR3 length: 12 residues. The CDR3 spells CSASGVPGTQYF. DNA of the CDR3: TGCAGTGCTAGTGGGGTCCCGGGTACGCAGTATTTT.

The chain employs TRBV7-2 and TRBJ1-5; D gene ambiguous. CDR1 and CDR2 from the germline V gene are SGHTA and FQGNSA. CDR3 length equals 13 residues. Deletions cut 3 bases from V and 7 bases from J, with 10 bases between. CDR3 sequence: CASSFIDGQPQHF. In DNA form, the CDR3 reads TGTGCCAGCAGCTTTATAGATGGACAGCCCCAGCATTTT.

This clonotype was counted only a few times. At one of its ends the junction is not consistent with the germline gene, which may arise from a read error. The V and J genes are TRBV27 and TRBJ1-1; tentatively, D is TRBD1 (5 bases). The CDR3 has 12 amino acids. From germline, CDR1 is MNHEY and CDR2 SMNVEV (reference sequence). In DNA form, the CDR3 reads TGTGCCAGCAGTTTATTGGGGGGATCCGCCTCGTTT. It yields the protein CASSLLGGSASF.

The sample holds a few counts of this clonotype. CDR3 loop: CSAREQGDYGYTF. The CDR3 DNA reads TGCAGTGCTAGAGAGCAGGGCGACTATGGCTACACCTTC. The chain joins TRBV20-1 to TRBJ1-2; D is perhaps TRBD1 (5 bases). This CDR3 is 13 amino acids long. The V gene lost 0 bases and the J gene lost 3 bases, with 8 bases spanning the gap. Germline CDR1 DFQATT, CDR2 SNEGSKA (reference sequence).